This T cell receptor beta chain was identified in a study of CXCR3-negative and CXCR3-positive naive CD8 T cells. The CDR3 sequence is 15 residues long. In germline, CDR1 is DFQATT, CDR2 SNEGSKA (reference sequence). For this clonotype: Its antigen is currently unknown.

Whole-study findings and limits: The TRB CDR3s that CXCR3-positive naive cells carried were more hydrophobic than those of CXCR3-negative naive cells. Partially decreased CXCR3 expression was recorded after cryopreservation, and fresh PBMCs were used in most assays. Memory CD8+ T cell repertoires were far less diverse than both naive subsets.

Approximately 270,000 cells per CD8+ T cell subset were flow-sorted in triplicate. Libraries of TRB cDNA were made by 5' RACE and carried UMIs. TCRdb re-called the 5' RACE reads and shows each CDR3 protein once, DNA omitted. Its clone listing holds roughly 26,000 distinct CDR3 sequences. The sample comprised naive CXCR3- CD8+ T cells from blood. Subset described: CD45RO-CCR7+CD27+CD95- naive CD8+ T cells lacking CXCR3 (TNR3-). V is TRBV20-1 and J is TRBJ2-3; TCRdb's assignment of TRBD2 cannot be checked, as there is no DNA. The sequence derives from a human donor in good health. Some clones in this sample may be carry-over from other donors' samples. CDR3 sequence reads: CSAREPGLGTDTQYF.